The sequence of this TCR beta chain was determined in a study of cytomegalovirus exposure and HLA in healthy donors. Study information: An early data release held tens of millions of unique TCRs from HLA-typed donors. General study findings and limits: Specific recognition of CMV antigens was confirmed in vitro for a few chains (all CMV-associated).

Germline V gene lookup returns CDR1 SGHTA and CDR2 FQGNSA. The CDR3 runs 15 residues. V trimming: 2 bases; J trimming: 4 bases; junction bases outside the gene matches: 2. Researchers ran the PCR with 60 Vbeta and 13 Jbeta primers. This table comes from immunoSEQ multiplex PCR, and its TCRdb copy is limited to in-frame clones, with some not included. Counted here are 100,000 to 150,000 clones, 80% occurring once; the ten biggest clones make up 4% to 4.5%. Note on this clone: Antigen unknown.

The chain links TRBV7-2 to TRBJ2-2, with TRBD1 matching 9 bases. The sequence was obtained from a woman aged 40-49 years in good health and CMV-seronegative. What was sequenced was PBMCs. In DNA, the CDR3 is TGTGCCAGCAGCTTATCGGGACAGGGCACCGGGGAGCTGTTTTTT. This codes for CASSLSGQGTGELFF.